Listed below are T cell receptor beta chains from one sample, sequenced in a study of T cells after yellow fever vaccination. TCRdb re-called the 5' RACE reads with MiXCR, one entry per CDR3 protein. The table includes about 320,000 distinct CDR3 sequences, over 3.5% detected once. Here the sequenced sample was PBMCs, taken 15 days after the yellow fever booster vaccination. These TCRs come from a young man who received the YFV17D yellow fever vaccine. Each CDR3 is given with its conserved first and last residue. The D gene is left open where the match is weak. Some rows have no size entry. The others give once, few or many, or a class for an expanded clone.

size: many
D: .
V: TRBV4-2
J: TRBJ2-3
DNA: TGTGCCAGCAGCCAAGGTTTGATTAGTCCAGATACGCAGTATTTT
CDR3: CASSQGLISPDTQYF

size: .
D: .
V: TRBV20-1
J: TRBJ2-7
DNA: TGCAGTGCTAGAGATGTACAGGTCGCAGCCTACGAGCAGTACTTC
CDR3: CSARDVQVAAYEQYF

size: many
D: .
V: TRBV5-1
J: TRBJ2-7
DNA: TGCGCCAGCAGCTTGGCCGGGGTAGAAGGCTACGAGCAGTACTTC
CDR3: CASSLAGVEGYEQYF

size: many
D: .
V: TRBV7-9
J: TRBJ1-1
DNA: TGTGCCAGCAGCCCCCAAGGGGTCGGTGAAGCTTTCTTT
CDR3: CASSPQGVGEAFF

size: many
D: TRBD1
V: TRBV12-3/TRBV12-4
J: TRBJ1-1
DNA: TGTGCCAGCAGTTTAGATTTCAGGGGGCGCGGTGGAGCTTTCTTT
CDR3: CASSLDFRGRGGAFF

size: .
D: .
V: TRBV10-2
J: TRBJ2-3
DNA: TGCGCCAGCAGTGATGGCTTTAAGGGGTCAGATACGCAGTATTTT
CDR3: CASSDGFKGSDTQYF

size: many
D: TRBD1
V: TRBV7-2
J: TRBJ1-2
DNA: TGTGCCAGCAGCGCCGGACAGGGTGCCAAGGGCTACACCTTC
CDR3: CASSAGQGAKGYTF

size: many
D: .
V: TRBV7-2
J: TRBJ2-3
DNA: TGTGCCAGCAGCTTAGTCGGTCCCGGCACAGATACGCAGTATTTT
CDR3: CASSLVGPGTDTQYF

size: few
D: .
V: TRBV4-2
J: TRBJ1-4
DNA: TGTGCCAGCAGCCAAGTGTCGGGTACTAGTAATGAAAAACTGTTTTTT
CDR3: CASSQVSGTSNEKLFF

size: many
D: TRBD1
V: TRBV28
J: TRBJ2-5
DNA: TGTGCCAGCAGTATGACAGGGGGCCCAGAGACCCAGTACTTC
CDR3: CASSMTGGPETQYF

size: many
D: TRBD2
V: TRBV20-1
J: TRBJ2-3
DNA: TGCAGTGCCCATCGGGGGAGCGGGGGCACAGATACGCAGTATTTT
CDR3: CSAHRGSGGTDTQYF

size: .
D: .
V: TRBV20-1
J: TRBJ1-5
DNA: TGCAGTGCTAGAGATCAGGGGAGATTGGAAAGGGGTCAGCCCCAGCATTTT
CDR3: CSARDQGRLERGQPQHF

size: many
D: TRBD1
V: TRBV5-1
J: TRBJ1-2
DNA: TGCGCCAGCAGCCGCAACTCAGGGGGATTAGGCTACACCTTC
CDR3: CASSRNSGGLGYTF

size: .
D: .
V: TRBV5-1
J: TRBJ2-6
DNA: TGCGCCAGCAGCAACCACTCTGGGGCCAACGTCCTGACTTTC
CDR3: CASSNHSGANVLTF

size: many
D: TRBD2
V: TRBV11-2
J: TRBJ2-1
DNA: TGTGCCAGCAGCTTAGTACTAGCGGGGGGGTACAATGAGCAGTTCTTC
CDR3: CASSLVLAGGYNEQFF

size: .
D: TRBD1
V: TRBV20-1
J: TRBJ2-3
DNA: TGCAGTGCTAGAGATGAGGGGGCTACCGAAGTTATAGATACGCAGTATTTT
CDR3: CSARDEGATEVIDTQYF

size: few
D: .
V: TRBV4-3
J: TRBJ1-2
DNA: TGCGCCAGCAGCCAAGGGACGGCGAACCCCTATGGCTACACCTTC
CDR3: CASSQGTANPYGYTF

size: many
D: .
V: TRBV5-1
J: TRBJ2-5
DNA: TGCGCCAGCAGCCCGGACGAGGGGGAGACCCAGTACTTC
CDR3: CASSPDEGETQYF

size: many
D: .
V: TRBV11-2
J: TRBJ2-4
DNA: TGTGCCAGCAGCTTAGATCTGGATTTTCAGTACTTC
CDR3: CASSLDLDFQYF

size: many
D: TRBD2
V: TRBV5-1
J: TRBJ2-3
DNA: TGCGCCAGCAGCACCACCCTCGGGAGGACAGATACGCAGTATTTT
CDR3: CASSTTLGRTDTQYF

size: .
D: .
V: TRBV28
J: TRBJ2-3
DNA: TGTGCCAGCAGTCCCGGGACCGTAAAGGCCACAGATACGCAGTATTTT
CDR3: CASSPGTVKATDTQYF

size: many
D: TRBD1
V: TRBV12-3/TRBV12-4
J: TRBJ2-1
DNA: TGTGCCAGCAGTTTATTCGGCCAGGGGGCCTGGGCTGAGCAGTTCTTC
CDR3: CASSLFGQGAWAEQFF

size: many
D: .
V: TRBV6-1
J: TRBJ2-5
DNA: TGTGCCAGCAGTGAACAACTGGAGACCCAGTACTTC
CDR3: CASSEQLETQYF

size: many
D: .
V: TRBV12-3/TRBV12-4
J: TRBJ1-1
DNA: TGTGCCAGCAGTCCGGGTGCGACTGAAGCTTTCTTT
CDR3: CASSPGATEAFF

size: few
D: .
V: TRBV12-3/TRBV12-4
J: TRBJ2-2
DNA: TGTGCCAGCAGTCCCCGGAACCCTGGGAACACCGGGGAGCTGTTTTTT
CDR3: CASSPRNPGNTGELFF

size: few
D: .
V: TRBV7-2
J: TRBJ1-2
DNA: TGTGCCAGCAGCGAACTACAGGGTGGGGTGCGGGGCTACACCTTC
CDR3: CASSELQGGVRGYTF

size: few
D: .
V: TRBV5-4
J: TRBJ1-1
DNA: TGTGCCAGCAGTCTCCTCCTAGGGCAGGAGGCTTTCTTT
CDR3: CASSLLLGQEAFF

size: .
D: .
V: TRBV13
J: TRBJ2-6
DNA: TGTGCCAGCAGCGCCCCCGGGACACCCGCCCTCTCTGGGGCCAACGTCCTGACTTTC
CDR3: CASSAPGTPALSGANVLTF

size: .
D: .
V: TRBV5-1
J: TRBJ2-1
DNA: TGCGCCAGCAGCTTGGCCGGACCCCTGGACTGGGGTAATGAGCAGTTCTTC
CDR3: CASSLAGPLDWGNEQFF

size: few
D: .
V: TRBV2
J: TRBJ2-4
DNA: TGTGCCAGCAGTCCCCCACAGGGGCGGGGAGACATTCAGTACTTC
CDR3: CASSPPQGRGDIQYF

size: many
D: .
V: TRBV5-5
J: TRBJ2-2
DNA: TGTGCCAGCAGCCCTTCGACGAACGGGGAGCTGTTTTTT
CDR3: CASSPSTNGELFF

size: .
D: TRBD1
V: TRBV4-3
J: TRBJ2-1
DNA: TGCGCCAGCAGGGGACAGTACAATGAGCAGTTCTTC
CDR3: CASRGQYNEQFF

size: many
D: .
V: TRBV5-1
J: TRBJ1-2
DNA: TGCGCCAGCAGCGATCAGGGAGGGGTTGGCTACACCTTC
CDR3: CASSDQGGVGYTF

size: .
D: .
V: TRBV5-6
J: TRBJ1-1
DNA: TGTGCCAGCATTAGAGATATGAACACTGAAGCTTTCTTT
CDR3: CASIRDMNTEAFF

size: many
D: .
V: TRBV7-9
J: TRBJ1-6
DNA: TGTGCCAGCAGCCAGGGGAACTATAATTCACCCCTCCACTTT
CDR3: CASSQGNYNSPLHF

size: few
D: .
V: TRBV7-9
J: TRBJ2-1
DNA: TGTGCCAGCAGCCTACCCGGGACTTCACCTTCTTGGTTCTTC
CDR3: CASSLPGTSPSWFF

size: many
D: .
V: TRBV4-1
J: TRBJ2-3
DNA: TGCGCCAGCAGCCCATACGGGCCCACGGATACGCAGTATTTT
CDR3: CASSPYGPTDTQYF

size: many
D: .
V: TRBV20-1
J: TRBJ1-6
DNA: TGCAGTCCGTCGTTAGGGGAAGCCAGCTCCTATAATTCACCCCTCCACTTT
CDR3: CSPSLGEASSYNSPLHF

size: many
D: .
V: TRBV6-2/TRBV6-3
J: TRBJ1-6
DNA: TGTGCCAGCAGTTACCAAGCCGGGCAATCACCCCTCCACTTT
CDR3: CASSYQAGQSPLHF

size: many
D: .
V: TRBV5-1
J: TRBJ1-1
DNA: TGCGCCAGCCGCCTTACTGGACTGAACACTGAAGCTTTCTTT
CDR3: CASRLTGLNTEAFF

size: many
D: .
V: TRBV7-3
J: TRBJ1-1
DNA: TGTGCCAGCAGCTTCGGCGAGGGCACTGAAGCTTTCTTT
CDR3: CASSFGEGTEAFF

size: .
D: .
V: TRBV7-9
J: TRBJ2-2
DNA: TGTGCCAGCAGCTCTGGGACGAAGGACACCGGGGAGCTGTTTTTT
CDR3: CASSSGTKDTGELFF

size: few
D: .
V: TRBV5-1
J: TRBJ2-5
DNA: TGCGCCAGCAGCTCGGGCGAGGCACATCGGAGAGAGACCCAGTACTTC
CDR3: CASSSGEAHRRETQYF

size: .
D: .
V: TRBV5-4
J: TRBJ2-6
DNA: TGTGCCAGCAGCTTGGTGGGCAACGGGGCCAACGTCCTGACTTTC
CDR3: CASSLVGNGANVLTF

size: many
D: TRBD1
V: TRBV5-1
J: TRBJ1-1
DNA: TGCGCCAGCAGCTCGCCCGCACAGGGGCTCACTGAAGCTTTCTTT
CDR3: CASSSPAQGLTEAFF

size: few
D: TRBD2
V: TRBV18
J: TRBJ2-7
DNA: TGTGCCAGCTCACCACCGGATACCGCTAGCGGCACCTACGAGCAGTACTTC
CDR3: CASSPPDTASGTYEQYF

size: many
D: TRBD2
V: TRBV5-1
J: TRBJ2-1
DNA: TGCGCCAGCAGCCAAGAGACTAGCGGATCCTACAATGAGCAGTTCTTC
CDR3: CASSQETSGSYNEQFF

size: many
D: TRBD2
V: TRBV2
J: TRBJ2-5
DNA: TGTGCCAGCAGGGGGACTAGCAGACAGACCCAGTACTTC
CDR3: CASRGTSRQTQYF